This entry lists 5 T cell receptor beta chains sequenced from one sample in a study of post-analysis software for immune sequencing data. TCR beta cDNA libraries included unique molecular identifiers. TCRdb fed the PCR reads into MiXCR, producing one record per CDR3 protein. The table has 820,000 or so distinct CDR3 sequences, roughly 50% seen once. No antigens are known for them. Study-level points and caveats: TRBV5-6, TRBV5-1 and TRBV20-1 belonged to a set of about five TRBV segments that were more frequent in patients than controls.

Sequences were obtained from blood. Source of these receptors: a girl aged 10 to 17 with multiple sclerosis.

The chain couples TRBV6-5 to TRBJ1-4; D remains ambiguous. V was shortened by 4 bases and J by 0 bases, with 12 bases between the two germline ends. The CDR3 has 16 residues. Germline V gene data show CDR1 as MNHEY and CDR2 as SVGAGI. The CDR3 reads CASSFLTPATNEKLFF. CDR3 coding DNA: TGTGCCAGCAGTTTCTTGACACCTGCAACTAATGAAAAACTGTTTTTT.

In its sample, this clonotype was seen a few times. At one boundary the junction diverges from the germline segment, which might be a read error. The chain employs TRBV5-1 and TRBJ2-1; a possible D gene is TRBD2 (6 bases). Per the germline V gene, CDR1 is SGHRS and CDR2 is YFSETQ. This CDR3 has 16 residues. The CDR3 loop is CASSLTSGSSYNEQFF. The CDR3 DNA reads TGTGCCAGCAGTTTAACTTCCGGGAGCTCCTACAATGAGCAGTTCTTC.

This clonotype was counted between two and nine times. The CDR3 protein is CARGQALDSYNEQFF. Here the CDR3 DNA reads TGTGCCAGGGGCCAAGCACTAGACTCCTACAATGAGCAGTTCTTC. The V call is TRBV6-2 or TRBV6-3, the J call TRBJ2-1, with D maybe TRBD2 (5 bases). The CDR3 contains 15 residues. V lost 9 bases and J lost 0, with 15 bases in between. The V gene's germline CDR1 is MNHEY and CDR2 SVGEGT.

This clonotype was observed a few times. The CDR3 DNA reads as TGTGCCAGCAGCTTCCTCCGGGACTCTGATACGCAGTATTTT. As protein: CASSFLRDSDTQYF. The chain uses TRBV7-3 and TRBJ2-3, with a weak D call TRBD2 (6 bases). The ends were cut back, 3 bases at V and 6 bases at J, with 13 bases in the middle. Per the germline V gene, CDR1 is SGHTA and CDR2 is FQGTGA. The CDR3 contains 14 residues.

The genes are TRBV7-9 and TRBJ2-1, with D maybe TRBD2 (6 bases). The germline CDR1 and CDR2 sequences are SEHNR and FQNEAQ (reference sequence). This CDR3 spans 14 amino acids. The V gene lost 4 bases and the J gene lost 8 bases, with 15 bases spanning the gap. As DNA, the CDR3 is TGTGCCAGCAGCTCCCGCCAGGGAGGCGATGAGCAGTTCTTC. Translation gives CASSSRQGGDEQFF. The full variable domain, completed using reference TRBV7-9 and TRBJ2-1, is DTGVSQNPRHKITKRGQNVTFRCDPISEHNRLYWYRQTLGQGPEFLTYFQNEAQLEKSRLLSDRFSAERPKGSFSTLEIQRTEQGDSAMYLCASSSRQGGDEQFFGPGTRLTVL.